These 10 T cell receptor beta chains were sequenced from one sample in a study of blood T cell repertoires in COVID-19. The protocol was immunoSEQ multiplex PCR, while the TCRdb copy is restricted to in-frame clones and leaves out a portion. The table has about 100,000 clones, roughly 92% seen once. The sample was peripheral blood. All receptors come from a man between 65 and 79 years old with acute or convalescent COVID-19.

This chain uses TRBV19 with TRBJ1-5, with 11 positions matching TRBD1. Germline CDR1 reads LNHDA; CDR2 reads SQIVND (reference sequence). J gave up 5 bases and V 4 bases, and 7 bases lay outside the gene matches. This CDR3 is 16 amino acids long. CDR3 coding DNA: TGTGCCAGTAGTACCAACCGGGACAGGGGGGATCAGCCCCAGCATTTT. Its translation: CASSTNRDRGDQPQHF.

The gene calls are TRBV27 and TRBJ1-2; the match to TRBD1 covers 7 bases. The length of the CDR3 is 16 residues. Losses at the gene ends were 4 bases for V and 4 bases for J; bases not matched to a gene: 12. CDR1 is MNHEY, CDR2 SMNVEV, per germline (reference sequence). The CDR3 reads CASSSSTGQSLYGYTF. The CDR3 nucleotides read TGTGCCAGCAGTTCAAGTACGGGACAGAGTCTCTATGGCTACACCTTC.

The chain combines TRBV7-9 with TRBJ1-1; D is unclear. Germline loops: CDR1 SEHNR, CDR2 FQNEAQ (reference sequence). Trimming stripped 5 bases from V and 0 bases from J, with 10 bases between. This CDR3 contains 14 residues. The CDR3 reads CASSPGNMNTEAFF. As DNA, the CDR3 is TGTGCCAGCAGCCCCGGGAATATGAACACTGAAGCTTTCTTT.

This chain links TRBV27 with TRBJ1-3; D is unclear. Trimming left V 8 bases short and J 0 bases short, with 14 bases between. Per the germline V gene, CDR1 is MNHEY and CDR2 is SMNVEV (reference sequence). The CDR3 sequence is 15 residues long. The CDR3 sequence is CASAPGWGSGNTIYF. CDR3 nucleotide sequence: TGTGCCAGCGCGCCGGGATGGGGCTCTGGAAACACCATATATTTT.

The V gene is TRBV28, the J gene TRBJ2-3, with 10 bases that match TRBD1. J lost 8 bases, V lost 4 bases, and 6 bases had no gene match. This CDR3 is 14 amino acids long. In germline, CDR1 is MDHEN, CDR2 SYDVKM. The CDR3 DNA sequence: TGTGCCAGCAGTTCCGGGACAGGGGTCGTTACGCAGTATTTT. Translated: CASSSGTGVVTQYF.

The V call is TRBV18, the J call TRBJ2-5; 7 bases fit TRBD2. The germline CDR1 and CDR2 sequences are KGHSH and LQKENI. Trimming removed 5 bases from V and 5 bases from J; junction bases left unmatched: 2. The CDR3 spans 12 residues. CDR3 in DNA: TGTGCCAGCTCAAGCGGGATGGAGACCCAGTACTTC. This sequence encodes CASSSGMETQYF.

The V and J genes are TRBV6-6 and TRBJ1-2; D is uncertain. CDR3 length: 16 residues. V lost 6 bases and J lost 4, with 21 bases in between. Germline V gene lookup returns CDR1 MNHNY and CDR2 SVGAGI (reference sequence). For the CDR3, the DNA is TGTGCCAGCAGCTCAGTCGCCGGAACAGAGGGCTATGGCTACACCTTC. Residues: CASSSVAGTEGYGYTF.

This chain connects TRBV6-4 to TRBJ1-2; tentatively, D is TRBD1 (5 bases). Trimming removed 0 bases from V and 14 bases from J, with 19 bases in between. This CDR3 region has 14 residues. Per the germline V gene, CDR1 is MRHNA and CDR2 is SNTAGT. CDR3 sequence (DNA): TGTGCCAGCAGTGACTCGGGGGGGTCTAGGCGTCGGACCTTC. As protein: CASSDSGGSRRRTF.

This chain links TRBV4-1 with TRBJ2-6, with unresolved D. In germline, CDR1 is MGHRA, CDR2 YSYEKL. Trimming cost V 1 base and J 0 bases, with 16 bases left between them. The CDR3 runs to 19 residues. The CDR3 loop is CASSQGFWAGDSGANVLTF. The CDR3 bases are TGCGCCAGCAGCCAAGGGTTCTGGGCTGGCGACTCTGGGGCCAACGTCCTGACTTTC.

The chain joins TRBV7-9 to TRBJ2-7; D not certain. The CDR3 spans 11 residues. Per the germline V gene, CDR1 is SEHNR and CDR2 is FQNEAQ (reference sequence). Trimming cost V 7 bases and J 1 base, with 5 bases left between them. In nucleotides, the CDR3 is TGTGCCAGCACCTCATCCTACGAGCAGTACTTC. Amino acid sequence: CASTSSYEQYF. Drawing the rest from reference TRBV7-9 and TRBJ2-7, the complete variable domain is DTGVSQNPRHKITKRGQNVTFRCDPISEHNRLYWYRQTLGQGPEFLTYFQNEAQLEKSRLLSDRFSAERPKGSFSTLEIQRTEQGDSAMYLCASTSSYEQYFGPGTRLTVT.